This T cell receptor (beta chain) was profiled in a study of cytomegalovirus exposure and HLA in healthy donors. Overall study findings and caveats: Confirmation in vitro established that three CMV-associated chains were specific for CMV antigens.

As to this clone: Its antigen is unknown.

Germline V gene data show CDR1 as MDHEN and CDR2 as SYDVKM. The CDR3 length is 13 residues. V gave up 7 bases and J gave up 2 bases, with 12 bases separating them. Regarding donors, all were healthy bone marrow donors. PCR primers comprised 60 Vbeta and 13 Jbeta primers. Profiling relied on immunoSEQ multiplex PCR, and the TCRdb table lists in-frame clones only, not all of them. The data contain about 180,000 clones, roughly 85% of them seen just once; the ten biggest clones take up 1%. This clonotype was obtained from a boy between 2 and 10 years old in good health and CMV-seronegative. The sequenced sample consisted of PBMCs. The rearrangement links TRBV28 to TRBJ2-7; D gene ambiguous. The CDR3 DNA sequence: TGTGCCAGCACCTACAGAAAAACCTACGAGCAGTACGTC. This sequence encodes CASTYRKTYEQYV.